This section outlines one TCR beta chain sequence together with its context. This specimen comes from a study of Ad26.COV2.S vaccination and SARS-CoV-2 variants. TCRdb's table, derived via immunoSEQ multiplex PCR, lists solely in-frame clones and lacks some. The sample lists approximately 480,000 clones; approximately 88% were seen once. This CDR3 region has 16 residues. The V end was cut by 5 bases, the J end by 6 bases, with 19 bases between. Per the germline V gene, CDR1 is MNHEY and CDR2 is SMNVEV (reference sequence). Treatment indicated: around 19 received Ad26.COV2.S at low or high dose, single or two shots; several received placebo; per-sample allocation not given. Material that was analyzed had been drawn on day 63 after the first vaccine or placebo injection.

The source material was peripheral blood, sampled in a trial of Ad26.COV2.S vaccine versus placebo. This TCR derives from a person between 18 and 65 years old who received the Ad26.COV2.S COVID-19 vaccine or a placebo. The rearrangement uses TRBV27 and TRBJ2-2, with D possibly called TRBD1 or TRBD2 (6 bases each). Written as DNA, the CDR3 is TGTGCCAGCAGTCTGACGGGGGCTTCTCGGTCCGGGGAGCTGTTTTTT. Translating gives CASSLTGASRSGELFF.